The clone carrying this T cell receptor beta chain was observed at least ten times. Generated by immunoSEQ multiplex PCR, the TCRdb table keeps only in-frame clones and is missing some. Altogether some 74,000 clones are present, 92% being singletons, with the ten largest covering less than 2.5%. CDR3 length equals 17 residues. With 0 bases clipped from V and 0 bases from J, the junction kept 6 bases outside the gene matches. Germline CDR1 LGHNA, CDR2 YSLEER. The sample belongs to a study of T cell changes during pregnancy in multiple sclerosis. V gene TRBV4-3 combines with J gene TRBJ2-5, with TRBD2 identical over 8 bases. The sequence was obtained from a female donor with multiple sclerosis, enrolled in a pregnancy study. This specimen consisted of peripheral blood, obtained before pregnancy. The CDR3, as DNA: TGCGCCAGCAGCCAAGAACTAGCGGAATTGTACCAAGAGACCCAGTACTTC. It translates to CASSQELAELYQETQYF.